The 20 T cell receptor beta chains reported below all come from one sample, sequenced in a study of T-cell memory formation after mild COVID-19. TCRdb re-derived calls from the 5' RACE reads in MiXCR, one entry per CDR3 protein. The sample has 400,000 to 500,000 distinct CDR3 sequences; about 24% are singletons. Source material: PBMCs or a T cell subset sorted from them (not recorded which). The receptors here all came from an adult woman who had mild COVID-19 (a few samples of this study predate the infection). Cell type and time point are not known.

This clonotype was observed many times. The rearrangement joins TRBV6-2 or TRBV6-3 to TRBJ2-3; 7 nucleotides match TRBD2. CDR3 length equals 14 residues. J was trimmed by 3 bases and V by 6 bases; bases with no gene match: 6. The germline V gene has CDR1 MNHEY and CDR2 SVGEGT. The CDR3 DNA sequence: TGTGCCAGCAGAAGGGAGGGCTTGACAGATACGCAGTATTTT. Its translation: CASRREGLTDTQYF.

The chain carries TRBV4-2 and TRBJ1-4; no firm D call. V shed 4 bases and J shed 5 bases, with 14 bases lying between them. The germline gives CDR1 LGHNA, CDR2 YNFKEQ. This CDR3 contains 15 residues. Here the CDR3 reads CASSPREGLNEKLFF. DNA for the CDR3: TGTGCCAGCAGCCCCCGCGAAGGCCTAAATGAAAAACTGTTTTTT.

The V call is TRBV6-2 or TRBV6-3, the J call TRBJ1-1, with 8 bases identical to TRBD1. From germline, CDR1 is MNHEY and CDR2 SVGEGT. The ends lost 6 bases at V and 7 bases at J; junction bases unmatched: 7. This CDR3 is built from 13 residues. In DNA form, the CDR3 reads TGTGCCAGCAGCCGCAACAGGGGGGATGAAGCTTTCTTT. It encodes CASSRNRGDEAFF.

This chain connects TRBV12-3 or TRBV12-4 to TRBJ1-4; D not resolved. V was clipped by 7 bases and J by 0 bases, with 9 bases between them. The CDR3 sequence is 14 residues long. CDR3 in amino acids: CASTPGATNEKLFF. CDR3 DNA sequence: TGTGCCAGCACCCCCGGGGCAACTAATGAAAAACTGTTTTTT.

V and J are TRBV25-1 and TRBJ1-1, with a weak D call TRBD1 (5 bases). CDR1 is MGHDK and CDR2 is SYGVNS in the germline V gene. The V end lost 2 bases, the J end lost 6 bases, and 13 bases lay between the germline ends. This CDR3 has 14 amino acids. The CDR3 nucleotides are TGTGCCAGCAGTGAAGCTGGGGCCCTACCTGAAGCTTTCTTT. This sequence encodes CASSEAGALPEAFF.

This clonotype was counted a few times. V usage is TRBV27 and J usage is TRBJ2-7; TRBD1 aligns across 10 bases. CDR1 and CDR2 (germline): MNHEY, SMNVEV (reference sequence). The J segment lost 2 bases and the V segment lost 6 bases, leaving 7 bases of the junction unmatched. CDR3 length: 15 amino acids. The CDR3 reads CASRSRTGGAYEQYF. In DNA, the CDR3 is TGTGCCAGCAGGTCAAGGACAGGGGGGGCCTACGAGCAGTACTTC.

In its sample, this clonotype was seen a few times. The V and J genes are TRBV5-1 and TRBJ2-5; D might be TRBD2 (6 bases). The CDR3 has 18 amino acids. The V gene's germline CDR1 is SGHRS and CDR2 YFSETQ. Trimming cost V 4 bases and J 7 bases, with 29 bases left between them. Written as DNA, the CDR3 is TGCGCCAGCAGCCCCCCTAGTACTCAAGGGGACTTTCTAGGGACCCAGTACTTC. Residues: CASSPPSTQGDFLGTQYF. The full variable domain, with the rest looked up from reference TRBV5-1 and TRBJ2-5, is KAGVTQTPRYLIKTRGQQVTLSCSPISGHRSVSWYQQTPGQGLQFLFEYFSETQRNKGNFPGRFSGRQFSNSRSEMNVSTLELGDSALYLCASSPPSTQGDFLGTQYFGPGTRLLVL.

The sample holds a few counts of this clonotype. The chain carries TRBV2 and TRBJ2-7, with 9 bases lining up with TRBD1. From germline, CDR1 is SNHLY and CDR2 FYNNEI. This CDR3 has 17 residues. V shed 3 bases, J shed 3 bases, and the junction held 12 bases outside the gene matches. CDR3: CASSDPRTGGRFYEQYF. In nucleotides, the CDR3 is TGTGCCAGCAGTGACCCTCGCACAGGGGGCAGATTCTACGAGCAGTACTTC.

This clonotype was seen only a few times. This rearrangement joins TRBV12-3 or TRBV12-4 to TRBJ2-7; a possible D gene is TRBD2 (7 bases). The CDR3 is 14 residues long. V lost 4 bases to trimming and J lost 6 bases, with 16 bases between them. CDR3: CASSSAPRGGEQYF. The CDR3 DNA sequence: TGTGCCAGCAGTTCTGCCCCTAGGGGGGGCGAGCAGTACTTC.

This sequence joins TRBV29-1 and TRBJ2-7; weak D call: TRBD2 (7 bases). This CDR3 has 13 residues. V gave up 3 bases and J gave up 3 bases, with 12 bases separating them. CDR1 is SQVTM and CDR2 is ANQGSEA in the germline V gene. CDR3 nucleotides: TGCAGCGTTGATGGGGGCGGGGGCTACGAGCAGTACTTC. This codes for CSVDGGGGYEQYF.

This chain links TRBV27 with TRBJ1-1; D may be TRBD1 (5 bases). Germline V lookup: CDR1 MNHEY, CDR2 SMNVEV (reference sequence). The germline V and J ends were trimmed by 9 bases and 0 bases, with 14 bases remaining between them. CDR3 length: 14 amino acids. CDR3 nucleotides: TGTGCCAGTAACCGGGGGGGACTGAACACTGAAGCTTTCTTT. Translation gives CASNRGGLNTEAFF.

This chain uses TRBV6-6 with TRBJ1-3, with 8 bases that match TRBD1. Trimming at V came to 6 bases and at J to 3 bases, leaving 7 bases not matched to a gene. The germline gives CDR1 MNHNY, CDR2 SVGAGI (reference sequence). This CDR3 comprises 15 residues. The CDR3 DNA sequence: TGTGCCAGCAGAAGGACCACAGGGGGTGGAAACACCATATATTTT. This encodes CASRRTTGGGNTIYF.

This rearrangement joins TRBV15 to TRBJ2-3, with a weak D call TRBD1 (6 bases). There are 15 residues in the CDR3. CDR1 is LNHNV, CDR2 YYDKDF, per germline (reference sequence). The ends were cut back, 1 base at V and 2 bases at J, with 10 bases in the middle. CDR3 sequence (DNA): TGTGCCACCAGCAGAGTGACAGGCATCACAGATACGCAGTATTTT. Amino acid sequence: CATSRVTGITDTQYF.

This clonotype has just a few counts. This CDR3 reads CATRTGLFDYEQYF. CDR3 DNA sequence: TGTGCCACCCGGACAGGGCTTTTCGACTACGAGCAGTACTTC. The chain joins TRBV27 to TRBJ2-7, with 8 bases fitting TRBD1. The CDR3 has 14 residues. With 10 bases clipped from V and 3 bases from J, the junction kept 11 bases outside the gene matches. The germline gives CDR1 MNHEY, CDR2 SMNVEV (reference sequence).

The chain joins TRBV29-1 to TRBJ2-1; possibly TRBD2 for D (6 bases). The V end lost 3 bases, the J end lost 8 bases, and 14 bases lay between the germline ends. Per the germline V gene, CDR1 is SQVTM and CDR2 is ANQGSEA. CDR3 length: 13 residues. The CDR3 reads CSVESHSSDEQFF. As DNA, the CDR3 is TGCAGCGTTGAGAGCCACTCTAGCGATGAGCAGTTCTTC.

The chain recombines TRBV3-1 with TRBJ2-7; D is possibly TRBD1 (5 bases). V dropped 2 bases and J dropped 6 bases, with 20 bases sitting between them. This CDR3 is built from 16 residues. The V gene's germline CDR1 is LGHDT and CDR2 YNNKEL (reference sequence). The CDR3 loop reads CASSQLVMGRVVEQYF. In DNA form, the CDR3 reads TGTGCCAGCAGCCAACTGGTGATGGGCAGGGTAGTCGAGCAGTACTTC.

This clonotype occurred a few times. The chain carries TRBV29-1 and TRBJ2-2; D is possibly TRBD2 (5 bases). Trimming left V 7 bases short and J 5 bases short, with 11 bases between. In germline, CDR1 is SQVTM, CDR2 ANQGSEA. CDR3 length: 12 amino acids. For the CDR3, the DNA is TGCAGCGCCCGAGGGCAGACCGGGGAGCTGTTTTTT. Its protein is CSARGQTGELFF.

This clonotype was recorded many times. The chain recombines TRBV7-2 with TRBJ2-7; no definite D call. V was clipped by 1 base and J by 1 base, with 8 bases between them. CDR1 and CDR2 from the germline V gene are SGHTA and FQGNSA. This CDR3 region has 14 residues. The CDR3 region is CASSLGPGSYEQYF. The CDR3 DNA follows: TGTGCCAGCAGCTTAGGGCCTGGATCCTACGAGCAGTACTTC.

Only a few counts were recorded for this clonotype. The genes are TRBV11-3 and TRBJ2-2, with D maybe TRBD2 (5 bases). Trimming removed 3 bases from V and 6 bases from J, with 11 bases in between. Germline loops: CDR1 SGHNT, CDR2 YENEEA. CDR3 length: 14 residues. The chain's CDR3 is CASSLTIGSGELFF. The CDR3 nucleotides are TGTGCCAGCAGCTTGACTATCGGGTCCGGGGAGCTGTTTTTT.

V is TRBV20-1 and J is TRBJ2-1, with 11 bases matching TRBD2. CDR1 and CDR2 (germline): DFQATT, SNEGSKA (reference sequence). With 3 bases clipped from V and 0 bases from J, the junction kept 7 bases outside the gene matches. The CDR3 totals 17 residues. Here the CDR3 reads CSARARLAGYSYNEQFF. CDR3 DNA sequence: TGCAGTGCTAGGGCGAGACTAGCGGGATACTCCTACAATGAGCAGTTCTTC.